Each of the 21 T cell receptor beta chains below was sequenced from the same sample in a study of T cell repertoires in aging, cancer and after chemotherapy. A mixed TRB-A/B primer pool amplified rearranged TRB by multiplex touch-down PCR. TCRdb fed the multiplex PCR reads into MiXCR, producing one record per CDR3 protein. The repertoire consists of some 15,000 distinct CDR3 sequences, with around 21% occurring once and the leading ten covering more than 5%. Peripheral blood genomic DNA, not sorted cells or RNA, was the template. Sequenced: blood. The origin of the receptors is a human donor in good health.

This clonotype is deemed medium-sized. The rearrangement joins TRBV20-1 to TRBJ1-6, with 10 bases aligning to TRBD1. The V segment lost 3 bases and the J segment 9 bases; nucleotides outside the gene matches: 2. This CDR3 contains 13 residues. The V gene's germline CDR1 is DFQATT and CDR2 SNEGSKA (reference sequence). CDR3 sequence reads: CSARDRGTSPLHF. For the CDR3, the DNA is TGCAGTGCTAGGGACAGGGGGACTTCACCCCTCCACTTT.

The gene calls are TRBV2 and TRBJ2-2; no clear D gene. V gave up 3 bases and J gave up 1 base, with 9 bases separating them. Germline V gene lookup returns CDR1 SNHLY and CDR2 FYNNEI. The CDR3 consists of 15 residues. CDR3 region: CASSDLRRNTGELFF. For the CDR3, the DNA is TGTGCCAGCAGTGATTTAAGGCGGAACACCGGGGAGCTGTTTTTT.

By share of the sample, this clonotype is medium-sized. The CDR3 here is CATSRGTSESNEQFF. The CDR3 DNA sequence: TGTGCCACCAGCAGAGGGACTAGCGAATCCAATGAGCAGTTCTTC. J is TRBJ2-1 and V is TRBV15; the match to TRBD2 covers 9 bases. The CDR3 runs to 15 residues. V shed 1 base and J 6 bases; nucleotides not matched to a gene: 4. Germline V gene lookup returns CDR1 LNHNV and CDR2 YYDKDF (reference sequence).

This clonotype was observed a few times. The CDR3 region is CASSFRQGGSDTQYF. DNA for the CDR3: TGTGCCAGCAGTTTTCGACAGGGGGGGTCAGATACGCAGTATTTT. The rearrangement uses TRBV12-3 or TRBV12-4 and TRBJ2-3; TRBD1 aligns across 9 bases. V lost 3 bases, J lost 4 bases, and 5 bases stayed unmatched. The CDR3 runs 15 residues.

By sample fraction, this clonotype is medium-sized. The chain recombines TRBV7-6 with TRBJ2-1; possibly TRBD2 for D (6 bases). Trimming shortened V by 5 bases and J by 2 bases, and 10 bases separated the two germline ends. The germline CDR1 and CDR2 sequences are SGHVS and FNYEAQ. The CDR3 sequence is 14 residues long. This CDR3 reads CASSVPGAYNEQFF. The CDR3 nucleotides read TGTGCCAGCAGCGTACCGGGGGCCTACAATGAGCAGTTCTTC.

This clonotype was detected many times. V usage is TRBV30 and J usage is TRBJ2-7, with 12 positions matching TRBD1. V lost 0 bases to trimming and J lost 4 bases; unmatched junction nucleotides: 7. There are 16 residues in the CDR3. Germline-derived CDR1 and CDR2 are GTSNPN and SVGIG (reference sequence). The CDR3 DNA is TGTGCCTGGAGTGTAGAGGGACAGGGGGCAAAGTACGAGCAGTACTTC. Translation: CAWSVEGQGAKYEQYF.

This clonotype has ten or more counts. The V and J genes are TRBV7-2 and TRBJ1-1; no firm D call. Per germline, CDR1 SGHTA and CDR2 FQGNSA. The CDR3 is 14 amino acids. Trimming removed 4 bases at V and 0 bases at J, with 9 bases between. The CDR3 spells CASSSDGVNTEAFF. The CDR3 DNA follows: TGTGCCAGCAGCTCGGACGGCGTGAACACTGAAGCTTTCTTT.

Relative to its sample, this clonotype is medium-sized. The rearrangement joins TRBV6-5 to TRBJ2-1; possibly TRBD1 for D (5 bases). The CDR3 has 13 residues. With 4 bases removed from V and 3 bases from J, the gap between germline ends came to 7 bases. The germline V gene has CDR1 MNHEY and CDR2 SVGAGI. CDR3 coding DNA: TGTGCCAGCAGTTCCGACAGCTACAATGAGCAGTTCTTC. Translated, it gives CASSSDSYNEQFF.

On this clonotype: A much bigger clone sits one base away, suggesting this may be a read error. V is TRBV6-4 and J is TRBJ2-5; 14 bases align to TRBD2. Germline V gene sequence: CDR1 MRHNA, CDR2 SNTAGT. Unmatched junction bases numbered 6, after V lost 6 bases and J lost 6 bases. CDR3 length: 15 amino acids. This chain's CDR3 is CASSAGLAGVKTQYF. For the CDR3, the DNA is TGTGCCAGCAGCGCGGGACTAGCGGGGGTTAAGACCCAGTACTTC.

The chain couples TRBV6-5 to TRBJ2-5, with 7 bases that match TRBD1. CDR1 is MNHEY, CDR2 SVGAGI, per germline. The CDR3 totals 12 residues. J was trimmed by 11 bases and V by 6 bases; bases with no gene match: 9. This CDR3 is CASSQAGTVQYF. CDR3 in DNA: TGTGCCAGCAGCCAAGCCGGGACAGTGCAGTACTTC.

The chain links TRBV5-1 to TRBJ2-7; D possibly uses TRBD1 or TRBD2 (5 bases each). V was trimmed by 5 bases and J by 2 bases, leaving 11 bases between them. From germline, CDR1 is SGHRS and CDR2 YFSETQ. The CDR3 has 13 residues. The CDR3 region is CASSFGTTYEQYF. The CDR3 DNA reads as TGCGCCAGCAGTTTTGGGACCACCTACGAGCAGTACTTC.

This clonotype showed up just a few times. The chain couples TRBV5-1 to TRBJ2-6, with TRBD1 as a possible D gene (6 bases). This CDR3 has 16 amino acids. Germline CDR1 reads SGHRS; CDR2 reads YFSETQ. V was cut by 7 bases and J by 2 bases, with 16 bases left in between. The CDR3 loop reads CASLPGHLTGANVLTF. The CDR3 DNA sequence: TGCGCCAGCCTCCCGGGACACCTAACTGGGGCCAACGTCCTGACTTTC.

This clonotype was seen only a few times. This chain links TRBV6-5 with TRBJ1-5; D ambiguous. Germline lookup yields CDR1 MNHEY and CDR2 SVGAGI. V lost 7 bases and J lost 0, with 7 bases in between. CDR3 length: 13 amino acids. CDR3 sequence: CASKRYSNQPQHF. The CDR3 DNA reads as TGTGCCAGCAAAAGGTATAGCAATCAGCCCCAGCATTTT.

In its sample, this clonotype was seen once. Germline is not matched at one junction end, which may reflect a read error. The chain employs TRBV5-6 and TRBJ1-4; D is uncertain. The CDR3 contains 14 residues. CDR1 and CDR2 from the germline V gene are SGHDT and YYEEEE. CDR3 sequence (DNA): TGCGCCAGCACCCCGAGTAGGACTAATGAAAAACTGTTTTTT. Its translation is CASTPSRTNEKLFF.

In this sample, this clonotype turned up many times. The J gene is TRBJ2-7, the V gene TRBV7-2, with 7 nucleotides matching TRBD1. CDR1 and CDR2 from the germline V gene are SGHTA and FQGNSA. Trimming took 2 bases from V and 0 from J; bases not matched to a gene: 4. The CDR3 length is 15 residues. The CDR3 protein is CASSLQGVYSYEQYF. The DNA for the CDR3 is TGTGCCAGCAGCTTACAGGGGGTCTACTCCTACGAGCAGTACTTC.

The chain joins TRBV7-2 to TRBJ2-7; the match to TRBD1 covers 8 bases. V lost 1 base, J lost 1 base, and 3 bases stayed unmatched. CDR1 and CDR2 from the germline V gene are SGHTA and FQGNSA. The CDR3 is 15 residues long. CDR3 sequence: CASSLEQGGSYEQYF. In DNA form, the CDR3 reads TGTGCCAGCAGCTTAGAACAGGGGGGATCCTACGAGCAGTACTTC.

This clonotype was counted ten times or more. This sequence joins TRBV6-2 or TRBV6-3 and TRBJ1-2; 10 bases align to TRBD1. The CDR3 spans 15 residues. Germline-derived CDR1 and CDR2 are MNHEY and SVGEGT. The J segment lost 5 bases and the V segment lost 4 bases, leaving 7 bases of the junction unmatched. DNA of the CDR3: TGTGCCAGCAGTTCCCCGGGACAGGGGTATTATGGCTACACCTTC. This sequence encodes CASSSPGQGYYGYTF.

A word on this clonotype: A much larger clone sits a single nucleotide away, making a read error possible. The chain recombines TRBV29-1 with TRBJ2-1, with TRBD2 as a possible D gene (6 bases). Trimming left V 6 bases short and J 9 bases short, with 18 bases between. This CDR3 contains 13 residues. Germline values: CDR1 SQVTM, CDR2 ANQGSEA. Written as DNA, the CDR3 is TGCAGCGTGCCAAAGCGGGTCGACATTGAGCAGTTCTTC. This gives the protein CSVPKRVDIEQFF.

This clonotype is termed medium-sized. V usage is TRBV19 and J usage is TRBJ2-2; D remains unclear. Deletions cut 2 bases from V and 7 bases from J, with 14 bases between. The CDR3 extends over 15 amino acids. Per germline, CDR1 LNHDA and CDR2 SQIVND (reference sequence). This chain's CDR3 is CASSISGFGIGELFF. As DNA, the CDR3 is TGTGCCAGTAGTATATCCGGGTTTGGTATCGGGGAGCTGTTTTTT.

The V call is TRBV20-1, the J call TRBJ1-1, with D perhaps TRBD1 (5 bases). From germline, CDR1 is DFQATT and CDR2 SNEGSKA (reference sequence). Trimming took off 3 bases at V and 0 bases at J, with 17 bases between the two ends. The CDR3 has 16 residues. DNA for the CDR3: TGCAGTGCTAGTGTTCCCTCCCGGACAATGAACACTGAAGCTTTCTTT. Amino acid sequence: CSASVPSRTMNTEAFF.

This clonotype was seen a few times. The CDR3 reads CSAPFLAGSNSPLHF. The CDR3 DNA follows: TGCAGTGCTCCGTTTTTAGCAGGGAGTAATTCACCCCTCCACTTT. This sequence joins TRBV20-1 and TRBJ1-6; D may be TRBD1 (5 bases). CDR3 length equals 15 residues. Germline V gene sequence: CDR1 DFQATT, CDR2 SNEGSKA (reference sequence). V lost 5 bases and J lost 6, with 17 bases in between.